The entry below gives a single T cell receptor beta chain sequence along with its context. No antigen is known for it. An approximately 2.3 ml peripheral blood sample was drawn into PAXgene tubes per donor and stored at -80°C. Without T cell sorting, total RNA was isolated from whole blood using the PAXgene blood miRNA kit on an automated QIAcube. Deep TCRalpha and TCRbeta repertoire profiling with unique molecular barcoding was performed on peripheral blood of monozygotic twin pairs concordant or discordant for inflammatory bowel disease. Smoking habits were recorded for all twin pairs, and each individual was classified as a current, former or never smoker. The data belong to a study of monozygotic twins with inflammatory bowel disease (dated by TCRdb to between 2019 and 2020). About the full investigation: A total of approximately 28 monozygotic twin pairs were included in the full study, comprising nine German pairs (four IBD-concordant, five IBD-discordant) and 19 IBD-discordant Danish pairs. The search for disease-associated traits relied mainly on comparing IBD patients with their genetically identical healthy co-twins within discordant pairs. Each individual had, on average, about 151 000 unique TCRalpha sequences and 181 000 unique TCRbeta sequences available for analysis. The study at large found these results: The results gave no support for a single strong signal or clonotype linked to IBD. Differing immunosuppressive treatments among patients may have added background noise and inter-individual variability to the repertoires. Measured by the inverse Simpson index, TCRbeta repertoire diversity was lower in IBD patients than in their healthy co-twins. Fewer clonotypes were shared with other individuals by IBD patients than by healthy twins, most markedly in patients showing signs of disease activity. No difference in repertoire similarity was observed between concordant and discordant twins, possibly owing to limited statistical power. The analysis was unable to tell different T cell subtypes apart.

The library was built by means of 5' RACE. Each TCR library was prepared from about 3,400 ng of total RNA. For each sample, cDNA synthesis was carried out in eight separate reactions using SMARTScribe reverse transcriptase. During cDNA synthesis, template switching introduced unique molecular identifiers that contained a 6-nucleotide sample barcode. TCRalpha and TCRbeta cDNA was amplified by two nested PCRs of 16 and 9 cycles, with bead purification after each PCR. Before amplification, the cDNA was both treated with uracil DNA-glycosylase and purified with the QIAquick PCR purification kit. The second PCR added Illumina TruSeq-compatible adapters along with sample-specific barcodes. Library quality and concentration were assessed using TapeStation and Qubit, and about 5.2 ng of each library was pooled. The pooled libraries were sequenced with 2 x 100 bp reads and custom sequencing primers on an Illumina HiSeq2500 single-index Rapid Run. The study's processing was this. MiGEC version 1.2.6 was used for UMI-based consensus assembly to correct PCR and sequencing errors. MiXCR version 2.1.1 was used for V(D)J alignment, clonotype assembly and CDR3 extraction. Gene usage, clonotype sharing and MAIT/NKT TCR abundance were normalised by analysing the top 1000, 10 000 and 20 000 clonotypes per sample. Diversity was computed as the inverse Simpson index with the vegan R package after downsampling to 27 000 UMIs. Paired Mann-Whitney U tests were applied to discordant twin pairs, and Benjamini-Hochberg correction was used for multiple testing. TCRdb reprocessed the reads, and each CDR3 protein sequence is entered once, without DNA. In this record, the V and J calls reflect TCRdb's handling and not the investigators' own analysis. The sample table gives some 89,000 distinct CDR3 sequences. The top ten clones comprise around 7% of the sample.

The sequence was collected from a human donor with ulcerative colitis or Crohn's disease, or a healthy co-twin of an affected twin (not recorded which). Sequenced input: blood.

The CDR3 protein: CSVRDRGWDNEQFF. The chain couples TRBV29-1 to TRBJ2-1; lacking DNA, the TRBD1 call made by TCRdb goes unchecked. Its CDR3 holds 14 amino acids, cysteine through phenylalanine. No DNA is given. As encoded in the germline V gene, CDR1 is SQVTM while CDR2 is ANQGSEA.